Reported below is one T cell receptor beta chain. Its specificity is unknown. The record originates from a study of OX40 agonist ivuxolimab in advanced cancers. At the level of the study: Prior therapy, whether anti-PD-1, anti-PD-L1 or anti-CTLA-4, was allowed, and roughly 44% had some. Study observations and caveats: Compared with CD4+, CD8+ T cells on average had more expanded clones. Circulating CD4+ and CD8+ T cells showed clonal expansion by week 6 at 0.1 to 3.0 mg/kg. The specificity for antigen of the expanded peripheral T cells was not determined.

The CDR3 has 14 residues. CDR1 is SGHVS and CDR2 is FQNEAQ in the germline V gene. The V and J ends lost 5 bases and 5 bases respectively, with 15 bases between them. Repertoires were generated with immunoSEQ multiplex PCR, while TCRdb's copy carries only in-frame clones and drops some. The sample holds approximately 87,000 clones, roughly 88% seen once. The source material was CD4+ or CD8+ T cells sorted from blood, sampled in a trial of the OX40 agonist ivuxolimab. This TCR was recovered from an adult with an advanced solid tumor such as melanoma, head and neck, liver or kidney cancer. The rearrangement links TRBV7-8 to TRBJ2-5; D possibly corresponds to TRBD2 (6 bases). The CDR3 DNA reads as TGTGCCAGCAGCCTGCAACGGGAGTACGAGACCCAGTACTTC. Its protein is CASSLQREYETQYF.